This is a list of T cell receptor beta chains from one sample in a study of T cell responses to AZD1222 COVID-19 vaccine. The table came from immunoSEQ multiplex PCR; TCRdb's copy has only in-frame clones and leaves some out. The table shows roughly 180,000 clones, with around 90% occurring only once. The source material was peripheral blood, sampled 28 days after the second AZD1222 dose. Receptors originate from an adult who received the AZD1222 COVID-19 vaccine. Each CDR3 is given with its conserved first and last residue. D genes are given only for firm matches. Size values are once, few and many counts, or a class for expanded clones, and some rows have none.

length: 15
J: TRBJ2-1
size: -
D: -
V: TRBV10-3
DNA: TGTGCCATCAGTGAGGGTCCCTCGGGTATCAATGAGCAGTTCTTC
CDR3: CAISEGPSGINEQFF

length: 15
J: TRBJ2-7
size: -
D: -
V: TRBV19
DNA: TGTGCCAGTAGTATAGGGGGCACGGGTCCCTACGAGCAGTACTTC
CDR3: CASSIGGTGPYEQYF

length: 15
J: TRBJ1-1
size: -
D: -
V: TRBV7-3
DNA: TGTGCCAGCAGCCCCACCGGGGGCAGAGGGACTGAAGCTTTCTTT
CDR3: CASSPTGGRGTEAFF

length: 15
J: TRBJ1-5
size: few
D: -
V: TRBV19
DNA: TGTGCCAGTGGGCCTACCTGGAATAGCAATCAGCCCCAGCATTTT
CDR3: CASGPTWNSNQPQHF

length: 16
J: TRBJ1-5
size: -
D: -
V: TRBV19
DNA: TGTGCCAGTAGTCCCAAGCGGGGGTTAGGTAATCAGCCCCAGCATTTT
CDR3: CASSPKRGLGNQPQHF

length: 15
J: TRBJ1-3
size: -
D: -
V: TRBV7-9
DNA: TGTGCCAGCAGCCAAACAGCTTACTCTGGAAACACCATATATTTT
CDR3: CASSQTAYSGNTIYF

length: 12
J: TRBJ2-7
size: -
D: -
V: TRBV7-8
DNA: TGTGCCAGCAGCCCCGACCACTACGAGCAGTACTTC
CDR3: CASSPDHYEQYF

length: 18
J: TRBJ2-5
size: -
D: TRBD2
V: TRBV7-9
DNA: TGTGCCAGCGCCACCCTGCGGACTAGCGGGAGTGAAACCGAGACCCAGTACTTC
CDR3: CASATLRTSGSETETQYF

length: 16
J: TRBJ2-1
size: -
D: -
V: TRBV30
DNA: TGTGCCTGGAGTCCCCCGGCGGGACCCTTAATATATGAGCAGTTCTTC
CDR3: CAWSPPAGPLIYEQFF

length: 16
J: TRBJ2-2
size: -
D: TRBD2
V: TRBV5-4
DNA: TGTGCCAGCAGCATTACTAGCGGGATAAACACCGGGGAGCTGTTTTTT
CDR3: CASSITSGINTGELFF

length: 12
J: TRBJ2-1
size: -
D: -
V: TRBV12-3/TRBV12-4
DNA: TGTGCCAGCAGTATACAGGGCAATGAGCAGTTCTTC
CDR3: CASSIQGNEQFF

length: 19
J: TRBJ1-6
size: once
D: -
V: TRBV4-2
DNA: TGTGCCAGCAGCCAGTCGTTTGGAGGCGAAGCGAACTATAATTCACCCCTCCACTTT
CDR3: CASSQSFGGEANYNSPLHF

length: 16
J: TRBJ2-1
size: -
D: TRBD2
V: TRBV18
DNA: TGTGCCAGCTCATCACGGACTAGCGGGAGGGGGTATGAGCAGTTCTTC
CDR3: CASSSRTSGRGYEQFF

length: 15
J: TRBJ2-7
size: -
D: TRBD2
V: TRBV14
DNA: TGTGCCAGCAGCCCCTTAGCGGGACTGAACTACGAGCAGTACTTC
CDR3: CASSPLAGLNYEQYF

length: 13
J: TRBJ1-2
size: once
D: -
V: TRBV7-9
DNA: TGTGCCAGCAGCTACGCGCAGGGTACTGGCTACACCTTC
CDR3: CASSYAQGTGYTF

length: 15
J: TRBJ2-1
size: -
D: -
V: TRBV2
DNA: TGTGCCAGTAGGGGGGACGGAGGGATGGGCAATGAGCAGTTCTTC
CDR3: CASRGDGGMGNEQFF

length: 11
J: TRBJ1-1
size: once
D: -
V: TRBV13
DNA: TGTGCCAGCAGCTTCAACACTGAAGCTTTCTTT
CDR3: CASSFNTEAFF

length: 15
J: TRBJ2-7
size: -
D: -
V: TRBV9
DNA: TGTGCCAGCAGCGGTGGGGACATCGGCCCCTACGAGCAGTACTTC
CDR3: CASSGGDIGPYEQYF

length: 15
J: TRBJ1-3
size: once
D: -
V: TRBV2
DNA: TGTGCCAGCAGTGAAGTTGGAGTCTCTGGAAACACCATATATTTT
CDR3: CASSEVGVSGNTIYF

length: 13
J: TRBJ1-4
size: -
D: -
V: TRBV18
DNA: TGTGCCAGCTCAAGGGAAGTTAACGAAAAACTGTTTTTT
CDR3: CASSREVNEKLFF

length: 14
J: TRBJ1-2
size: -
D: TRBD1
V: TRBV5-5
DNA: TGTGCCAGCAGTCCTACAGGGGGTGGATATGGCTACACCTTC
CDR3: CASSPTGGGYGYTF

length: 14
J: TRBJ2-7
size: -
D: -
V: TRBV21-1
DNA: TGTGCCAGCAGCAAAGCTTCTCGGGGTCCCGCTCAGTACTTC
CDR3: CASSKASRGPAQYF

length: 14
J: TRBJ1-6
size: -
D: -
V: TRBV7-3
DNA: TGTGCCAGCAGCTTAAGACAGTCTAATTCACCCCTCCACTTT
CDR3: CASSLRQSNSPLHF

length: 14
J: TRBJ1-1
size: -
D: -
V: TRBV6-4
DNA: TGTGCCAGCAGTGCTCGGGGCGTGAACACTGAAGCTTTCTTT
CDR3: CASSARGVNTEAFF

length: 13
J: TRBJ1-4
size: -
D: -
V: TRBV28
DNA: TGTGCCAGTAACTCGGGACGGGGTGAAAAACTGTTTTTT
CDR3: CASNSGRGEKLFF

length: 17
J: TRBJ2-1
size: -
D: TRBD2
V: TRBV19
DNA: TGTGCCAGTAGTCCCCCGGGTAGCGGGAGTTGGTACAATGAGCAGTTCTTC
CDR3: CASSPPGSGSWYNEQFF

length: 13
J: TRBJ2-1
size: -
D: -
V: TRBV6-5
DNA: TGTGCCAGCAGGCTAGTCAGCGGCAATGAGCAGTTCTTC
CDR3: CASRLVSGNEQFF

length: 13
J: TRBJ2-5
size: -
D: -
V: TRBV2
DNA: TGTGCCAGCAAAGGTGGGGGGGCTGAGACCCAGTACTTC
CDR3: CASKGGGAETQYF

length: 16
J: TRBJ1-3
size: -
D: -
V: TRBV2
DNA: TGTGCCAGCACCCCCGACTCAGGGTCCTCTGGAAACACCATATATTTT
CDR3: CASTPDSGSSGNTIYF

length: 14
J: TRBJ1-3
size: -
D: -
V: TRBV6-6
DNA: TGTGCCAGCAGTACTCCGGGGGGAGGAAACACCATATATTTT
CDR3: CASSTPGGGNTIYF

length: 16
J: TRBJ1-6
size: few
D: -
V: TRBV9
DNA: TGTGCCAGCAGGGCCGAGGGGCCCGGAGGGAATTCACCCCTCCACTTT
CDR3: CASRAEGPGGNSPLHF

length: 13
J: TRBJ2-2
size: -
D: -
V: TRBV2
DNA: TGTGCCAGAGATATCGCGAACACCGGGGAGCTGTTTTTT
CDR3: CARDIANTGELFF

length: 14
J: TRBJ2-5
size: -
D: -
V: TRBV10-2
DNA: TGCGCCAGCACGGGACCTATAGAAGGAGAGACCCAGTACTTC
CDR3: CASTGPIEGETQYF

length: 16
J: TRBJ2-3
size: -
D: TRBD2
V: TRBV3-1/TRBV3-2
DNA: TGTGCCAGCAGCCTAAGACGGAGCGGGAGCGCAGATACGCAGTATTTT
CDR3: CASSLRRSGSADTQYF

length: 16
J: TRBJ2-4
size: -
D: TRBD1
V: TRBV28
DNA: TGTGCCAGCAGGCATCAGGGGGCTGAGGCCAAAAACATTCAGTACTTC
CDR3: CASRHQGAEAKNIQYF

length: 11
J: TRBJ2-1
size: -
D: -
V: TRBV5-1
DNA: TGCGCCAGCAGCCCGAAGAATGAGCAGTTCTTC
CDR3: CASSPKNEQFF